This record looks at one T cell receptor beta chain sequence and its context. Its cognate antigen has yet to be identified. There are no base qualities to consult, and no much larger clone falls within one base. TCRbeta CDR3 regions were amplified from genomic DNA using the immunoSEQ Assay, a bias-controlled multiplex PCR. In the paper's pipeline: The number of nucleated cells in each sample was estimated from the amplification of reference gene primers within the assay. To quantify the absolute abundance of each unique TCRbeta CDR3 rearrangement, sequence reads were collapsed and filtered. For each sample, productive Simpson clonality was calculated as the square root of Simpson's diversity index across productive rearrangements. TCRdb mirrors the immuneACCESS table, restricted to in-frame sequences. Some clones are absent from its copies; in checked studies, under half trace to an unresolved V gene, and the reason for the others is unknown. V and J calls plus clone size are reproduced from that table; the DNA served to infer D and trimming. The sample profile shows roughly 120,000 clones; almost 90% of them were found once. Of the sample, about 0.9% falls within the top ten clones.

These data originate in a study of blood T cell repertoires in COVID-19 (dated by TCRdb to the early 2020s). About the study as a whole: Samples covering the acute and convalescent phases of COVID-19 were provided by collaborators in the United States, Italy and Spain. The material from the prospective study consisted of cDNA or gDNA derived from T cells, B-cell-depleted T cells, or PBMCs. Deeply sampled blood TCRbeta repertoires from subjects exposed to, actively infected with, or recovered from COVID-19 were included in the dataset. A freely available public database, intended as a resource for researchers studying the immune response to SARS-CoV-2, is where the repertoires were released. The samples were drawn from the first 160 participants of the ongoing ImmuneRACE study and from 1,254 subjects provided by 6 global collaborators. A de-identified subject ID, COVID-19 status, age in years and sex were almost always included in the sample metadata. Where available, HLA class I and class II types were obtained from metadata supplied by the sample provider rather than from assay-based typing. Paper-wide results and their limitations: How much clinical and demographic metadata was included differed by source and by participant, and the metadata was provided uncurated.

Collaborating institutions collected whole blood in K2EDTA tubes following their own protocols. For TCRbeta analysis, collaborator samples were shipped as frozen whole blood, as isolated PBMCs, or as DNA extracted from either sample type. This clonotype was sampled from a woman aged 45-59 years with active or convalescent COVID-19. The sample comprised peripheral blood.

The CDR3 sequence is CASSRTPVLMNTEAFF. The sequence in DNA is TGTGCCAGCAGTCGAACCCCAGTTCTGATGAACACTGAAGCTTTCTTT. The chain couples TRBV7-9 to TRBJ1-1, with the identity of the D gene unclear. CDR1 is given as SEHNR and CDR2 as FQNEAQ, both from the germline V gene (reference sequence). The CDR3, from cysteine to phenylalanine, totals 16 residues. Just CDR3 DNA is preserved here, 48 bases in frame from base 1. Trimming at the junction amounts to 6 bases on V and 0 bases on J, and the germline ends lie 17 bases apart.